The 19 T cell receptor beta chains below come from one sample, sequenced in a study of cytomegalovirus exposure and HLA in healthy donors. Primers for the PCR totalled 60 Vbeta and 13 Jbeta. The data were produced by immunoSEQ multiplex PCR, yet TCRdb's version contains in-frame clones alone and is incomplete. Here the sample spans some 180,000 clones, roughly 67% being singletons. Sequencing was carried out using PBMCs. The receptors shown here come from a woman under 30 in good health and CMV-seropositive.

This sequence joins TRBV11-2 and TRBJ1-3, with TRBD1 identical over 8 bases. The CDR3 extends over 15 amino acids. CDR1 and CDR2 (germline): SGHAT, FQNNGV. The junction had 4 bases not matched to a gene; V was cut back by 5 bases and J by 1 base. The CDR3 reads CASSDRGRSGNTIYF. The CDR3 bases are TGTGCCAGCAGCGACAGGGGACGATCTGGAAACACCATATATTTT. Variable domain in full (rest from reference TRBV11-2 and TRBJ1-3): EAGVAQSPRYKIIEKRQSVAFWCNPISGHATLYWYQQILGQGPKLLIQFQNNGVVDDSQLPKDRFSAERLKGVDSTLKIQPAKLEDSAVYLCASSDRGRSGNTIYFGEGSWLTVV.

Regarding this clone: The same CDR3 arises from other DNA sequences in this sample as well. The CDR3 sequence: CASSYRGNTEAFF. The CDR3 DNA reads as TGTGCCAGCAGTTATCGGGGGAACACTGAAGCTTTCTTT. The chain recombines TRBV6-5 with TRBJ1-1; no firm D call. CDR1 is MNHEY and CDR2 is SVGAGI in the germline V gene. V shed 3 bases and J shed 1 base, with 6 bases lying between them. The CDR3 runs 13 residues.

This clone has only a few counts. The J gene is TRBJ2-2, the V gene TRBV10-3, with D maybe TRBD2 (6 bases). The CDR3 consists of 13 residues. The germline V and J ends were trimmed by 10 bases and 7 bases, with 16 bases remaining between them. Germline lookup yields CDR1 ENHRY and CDR2 SYGVKD. CDR3 nucleotides: TGTGCCACCGCGGGACGGAACGACGGGGAGCTGTTTTTT. Protein: CATAGRNDGELFF.

The rearrangement joins TRBV6-6 to TRBJ1-3; perhaps TRBD1 as D (5 bases). The CDR3 totals 13 residues. Trimming stripped 8 bases from V and 2 bases from J, with 10 bases between. Germline CDR1 MNHNY, CDR2 SVGAGI (reference sequence). Here the CDR3 reads CASQQGTGNTIYF. DNA of the CDR3: TGTGCCAGCCAGCAGGGAACTGGAAACACCATATATTTT.

A few counts support this clone. V and J are TRBV18 and TRBJ2-3; TRBD1 matches at 9 bases. V shed 3 bases and J 12 bases; nucleotides not matched to a gene: 13. CDR1 is KGHSH and CDR2 is LQKENI in the germline V gene. The CDR3 length is 15 residues. The CDR3 nucleotides read TGTGCCAGCTCACCTGTCGACGGGACAGGGACCTTTCAGTATTTT. Residues: CASSPVDGTGTFQYF.

The chain carries TRBV19 and TRBJ2-3, with 10 bases lining up with TRBD2. The V gene's germline CDR1 is LNHDA and CDR2 SQIVND (reference sequence). The CDR3 length is 16 residues. V shed 3 bases, J shed 7 bases, and the junction held 10 bases outside the gene matches. The CDR3 here is CASSIPKAGGQYTQYF. CDR3 bases: TGTGCCAGTAGTATCCCTAAAGCGGGGGGGCAATATACGCAGTATTTT.

This clone has only a few counts. The chain employs TRBV6-5 and TRBJ2-1, with TRBD1 matching over 7 bases. The CDR3 is made up of 14 amino acids. From germline, CDR1 is MNHEY and CDR2 SVGAGI. V shed 6 bases and J 9 bases; nucleotides not matched to a gene: 11. CDR3 nucleotides: TGTGCCAGCAGCCTCACAAGACAGGGATCTGAGCAGTTCTTC. This translates into CASSLTRQGSEQFF.

The chain combines TRBV9 with TRBJ1-1; D is undetermined. V was clipped by 0 bases and J by 4 bases, with 13 bases between them. Germline CDR1 SGDLS, CDR2 YYNGEE. This CDR3 has 15 residues. For the CDR3, the DNA is TGTGCCAGCAGCGTAGATGGAGGGTCGGGCACTGAAGCTTTCTTT. Translation gives CASSVDGGSGTEAFF.

This clone was counted a single time. The CDR3: CASSPLLTSSGANVLTF. In DNA, the CDR3 is TGTGCCAGCAGCCCACTGTTGACTAGCTCTGGGGCCAACGTCCTGACTTTC. The V and J genes are TRBV5-4 and TRBJ2-6, with a possible D match to TRBD2 (6 bases). Germline lookup yields CDR1 SGHNT and CDR2 YYREEE (reference sequence). Trimming cost V 4 bases and J 0 bases, with 14 bases left between them. The CDR3 totals 17 residues.

The J gene is TRBJ1-2, the V gene TRBV18; no clear D gene. CDR1 KGHSH and CDR2 LQKENI come from the germline V gene. With 2 bases removed from V and 0 bases from J, the gap between germline ends came to 4 bases. The CDR3 extends over 13 amino acids. This chain's CDR3 is CASSPATNYGYTF. The CDR3 DNA follows: TGTGCCAGCTCACCAGCGACTAACTATGGCTACACCTTC. Filled out from reference TRBV18 and TRBJ1-2, the complete variable domain reads NAGVMQNPRHLVRRRGQEARLRCSPMKGHSHVYWYRQLPEEGLKFMVYLQKENIIDESGMPKERFSAEFPKEGPSILRIQQVVRGDSAAYFCASSPATNYGYTFGSGTRLTVV.

J is TRBJ2-3 and V is TRBV6-1; tentative D call: TRBD1 (6 bases). Germline assignment: CDR1 MNHNS and CDR2 SASEGT. Between the trimmed V and J ends, which lost 10 bases and 2 bases, there was a span of 13 bases. There are 13 residues in the CDR3. CDR3 DNA sequence: TGTGCCACACTCCGGGACACCACAGATACGCAGTATTTT. Amino acid sequence: CATLRDTTDTQYF.

In its sample, this clone was seen a few times. The chain links TRBV4-3 to TRBJ2-7; 7 bases match TRBD1. The CDR3 has 15 residues. CDR1 LGHNA and CDR2 YSLEER come from the germline V gene. After removal of 4 bases from V and 7 bases from J, the junction contained 13 bases not matched to a gene. The chain's CDR3 is CASSLDRAPVWEQYF. The CDR3 coding sequence is TGCGCCAGCAGCCTCGACAGGGCTCCTGTTTGGGAGCAGTACTTC.

The gene calls are TRBV10-3 and TRBJ2-3; 15 bases agree with TRBD2. This CDR3 comprises 16 residues. Unmatched junction bases numbered 3, after V lost 4 bases and J lost 4 bases. CDR1 and CDR2 from the germline V gene are ENHRY and SYGVKD. The CDR3 DNA reads TGTGCCATCAGTGCTGGGACTAGCGGGGGGTCAGATACGCAGTATTTT. Encoded protein: CAISAGTSGGSDTQYF.

The chain combines TRBV4-1 with TRBJ2-7; a possible D gene is TRBD2 (6 bases). The CDR3 is 15 amino acids. V was pared by 3 bases and J by 3 bases, with 15 bases between. CDR1 is MGHRA and CDR2 is YSYEKL in the germline V gene. CDR3 sequence reads: CASSQEGSLGYEQYF. The CDR3 bases are TGCGCCAGCAGCCAGGAGGGGTCCTTGGGCTACGAGCAGTACTTC.

V usage is TRBV6-5 and J usage is TRBJ1-2; D unresolved. The ends were cut back, 0 bases at V and 0 bases at J, with 11 bases in the middle. Germline CDR1 reads MNHEY; CDR2 reads SVGAGI. CDR3 length: 16 residues. The CDR3 nucleotides read TGTGCCAGCAGTTACTCGATTGAATTAGCTAACTATGGCTACACCTTC. This sequence encodes CASSYSIELANYGYTF.

This clone appeared once. The chain recombines TRBV7-3 with TRBJ2-5; tentatively, D is TRBD2 (6 bases). The CDR3 consists of 14 residues. The germline CDR1 and CDR2 sequences are SGHTA and FQGTGA. Trimming took 3 bases from V and 4 from J, leaving 12 bases between them. Written as DNA, the CDR3 is TGTGCCAGCAGCTTTCGGGGAGGAGGAGAGACCCAGTACTTC. Its translation is CASSFRGGGETQYF.

V is TRBV18 and J is TRBJ1-2; D is uncertain. The CDR3 is made up of 15 amino acids. The germline V gene has CDR1 KGHSH and CDR2 LQKENI. The germline V and J ends were trimmed by 3 bases and 0 bases, with 11 bases remaining between them. The CDR3 region is CASSPLLETNYGYTF. The CDR3 nucleotides read TGTGCCAGCTCACCCCTCTTGGAGACTAACTATGGCTACACCTTC.

The rearrangement joins TRBV19 to TRBJ1-1; perhaps TRBD1 as D (5 bases). V was clipped by 6 bases and J by 0 bases, with 17 bases between them. Germline V lookup: CDR1 LNHDA, CDR2 SQIVND (reference sequence). This CDR3 spans 16 amino acids. DNA for the CDR3: TGTGCCAGTAGGGCCCCCCGCGCAGGGATGAACACTGAAGCTTTCTTT. Translating gives CASRAPRAGMNTEAFF.

This clone was detected only once. The gene calls are TRBV9 and TRBJ2-1; TRBD2 is a possible D gene (5 bases). This CDR3 comprises 17 residues. Germline-derived CDR1 and CDR2 are SGDLS and YYNGEE. Trimming removed 0 bases at V and 0 bases at J, with 13 bases between. The CDR3: CASSVAPGLSSYNEQFF. CDR3 sequence (DNA): TGTGCCAGCAGCGTAGCACCCGGACTCAGCTCCTACAATGAGCAGTTCTTC.